The 14 T cell receptor beta chains reported below all come from one sample, sequenced in a study of graft-versus-host responses after intestinal transplantation. These receptors lack a known antigen. Repertoires were generated with immunoSEQ multiplex PCR, while TCRdb's copy carries only in-frame clones and drops some. The repertoire has some 100,000 clones, under 95% of them found once; the top ten carry 0.069%. Sequenced here: unstimulated CD8+ T cells sorted from spleen or lymph node cells, sampled before transplant. These TCRs come from a human donor who was the organ donor for an intestinal transplant.

The chain employs TRBV4-2 and TRBJ2-3; TRBD2 is a possible D gene (5 bases). The CDR3 spans 15 residues. V was cut by 0 bases and J by 4 bases, with 11 bases left in between. Looked up from germline, CDR1 is LGHNA and CDR2 is YNFKEQ. The CDR3: CASSQDRGFADTQYF. CDR3 bases: TGTGCCAGCAGCCAAGATCGCGGGTTCGCAGATACGCAGTATTTT.

This clone showed up just once. The V call is TRBV6-5, the J call TRBJ2-7; the D is unclear. Deletions cut 6 bases from V and 7 bases from J, with 13 bases between. Germline CDR1 reads MNHEY; CDR2 reads SVGAGI. There are 12 residues in the CDR3. CDR3 DNA sequence: TGTGCCAGCAGCGTTAGCACGGGTGAGCAGTACTTC. It codes for CASSVSTGEQYF.

This clone was seen just once. This chain connects TRBV2 to TRBJ2-3; 7 nucleotides match TRBD2. CDR1 and CDR2 (germline): SNHLY, FYNNEI. There are 15 residues in the CDR3. The V and J ends lost 6 bases and 0 bases, in that order; junction bases with no gene match: 6. The CDR3: CASRPSGLSTDTQYF. The DNA for the CDR3 is TGTGCCAGCAGACCTAGCGGACTCAGCACAGATACGCAGTATTTT. Supplemented by reference TRBV2 and TRBJ2-3, the full variable domain reads EPEVTQTPSHQVTQMGQEVILRCVPISNHLYFYWYRQILGQKVEFLVSFYNNEISEKSEIFDDQFSVERPDGSNFTLKIRSTKLEDSAMYFCASRPSGLSTDTQYFGPGTRLTVL.

This sequence joins TRBV2 and TRBJ2-5; D might be TRBD1 (5 bases). This CDR3 spans 13 amino acids. Germline V gene data show CDR1 as SNHLY and CDR2 as FYNNEI. Trimming took off 9 bases at V and 0 bases at J, with 11 bases between the two ends. The CDR3 here is CARKGEDQETQYF. The CDR3 DNA follows: TGTGCCAGAAAAGGGGAAGACCAAGAGACCCAGTACTTC.

The chain uses TRBV7-8 and TRBJ1-5; the D gene is possibly TRBD1 (6 bases). This CDR3 is 15 amino acids long. Germline V gives CDR1 SGHVS, CDR2 FQNEAQ. V lost 2 bases and J lost 6, with 14 bases in between. CDR3 in DNA: TGTGCCAGCAGCTTATACGGGGGGCAGGGTCAGCCCCAGCATTTT. This sequence encodes CASSLYGGQGQPQHF.

The CDR3 DNA follows: TGTGCCAGCAGCTTAGGACAGGGAGAAGAGACCCAGTACTTC. This gives the protein CASSLGQGEETQYF. The V and J genes are TRBV13 and TRBJ2-5; D possibly corresponds to TRBD1 (6 bases). Deletions cut 0 bases from V and 3 bases from J, with 8 bases between. The CDR3 has 14 residues. Germline CDR1 PRHDT, CDR2 FYEKMQ (reference sequence). Full variable domain (outside the CDR3, taken from reference TRBV13 and TRBJ2-5): AAGVIQSPRHLIKEKRETATLKCYPIPRHDTVYWYQQGPGQDPQFLISFYEKMQSDKGSIPDRFSAQQFSDYHSELNMSSLELGDSALYFCASSLGQGEETQYFGPGTRLLVL.

The chain joins TRBV5-4 to TRBJ1-4, with TRBD1 as a possible D gene (5 bases). The V and J ends lost 0 bases and 7 bases respectively, with 16 bases between them. This CDR3 has 16 amino acids. The V gene's germline CDR1 is SGHNT and CDR2 YYREEE (reference sequence). The CDR3 DNA sequence: TGTGCCAGCAGCTTGGATTTGGCAGGGCAGGGTGAAAAACTGTTTTTT. Amino acids: CASSLDLAGQGEKLFF. Complete variable domain (other parts from reference TRBV5-4 and TRBJ1-4): ETGVTQSPTHLIKTRGQQVTLRCSSQSGHNTVSWYQQALGQGPQFIFQYYREEENGRGNFPPRFSGLQFPNYSSELNVNALELDDSALYLCASSLDLAGQGEKLFFGSGTQLSVL.

The J gene is TRBJ2-2, the V gene TRBV4-2; TRBD1 matches at 10 bases. Germline assignment: CDR1 LGHNA and CDR2 YNFKEQ. After removal of 4 bases from V and 6 bases from J, the junction contained 20 bases not matched to a gene. The length of the CDR3 is 20 residues. The CDR3 spells CASSRLPGQGPPLSAGELFF. The CDR3 nucleotides read TGTGCCAGCAGCCGTCTACCGGGACAGGGGCCCCCACTGAGTGCCGGGGAGCTGTTTTTT.

V gene TRBV7-9 combines with J gene TRBJ2-1; the D gene is possibly TRBD2 (6 bases). CDR3 size: 12 residues. In germline, CDR1 is SEHNR, CDR2 FQNEAQ (reference sequence). Trimming took 1 base from V and 10 from J, leaving 8 bases between them. The CDR3 sequence is CASSLGAGEQFF. The CDR3 region has the DNA TGTGCCAGCAGCTTAGGGGCGGGAGAGCAGTTCTTC.

The rearrangement uses TRBV2 and TRBJ2-5, with 14 bases lining up with TRBD2. V shed 5 bases, J shed 0 bases, and the junction held 8 bases outside the gene matches. The CDR3 is 18 residues long. From germline, CDR1 is SNHLY and CDR2 FYNNEI. DNA of the CDR3: TGTGCCAGCAGTCGACGACTAGCGGGAGGGCAAGACCAAGAGACCCAGTACTTC. Encoded protein: CASSRRLAGGQDQETQYF.

The chain uses TRBV12-5 and TRBJ1-2; maybe TRBD1 (5 bases). Germline lookup yields CDR1 LGHNT and CDR2 FRNRAP. The ends were cut back, 5 bases at V and 3 bases at J, with 16 bases in the middle. The CDR3 loop spans 15 amino acids. CDR3 region: CASGRPGRGHYGYTF. DNA for the CDR3: TGTGCTAGTGGTCGCCCTGGGAGGGGACACTATGGCTACACCTTC.

The rearrangement uses TRBV13 and TRBJ2-2; TRBD1 matches 9 bases. Per germline, CDR1 PRHDT and CDR2 FYEKMQ (reference sequence). Trimming removed 2 bases from V and 5 bases from J; junction bases left unmatched: 6. The CDR3 covers 16 residues. This CDR3 reads CASSLSGTGNTGELFF. In DNA form, the CDR3 reads TGTGCCAGCAGCTTATCCGGGACAGGGAATACCGGGGAGCTGTTTTTT.

The chain has TRBV5-1 and TRBJ2-3, with 10 bases fitting TRBD2. The trim removed 0 bases at V and 6 bases at J, leaving 7 bases unmatched. In germline, CDR1 is SGHRS, CDR2 YFSETQ. This CDR3 has 16 amino acids. CDR3 in DNA: TGCGCCAGCAGCTTGGGGACTAGCGGATCCCGGGATACGCAGTATTTT. This codes for CASSLGTSGSRDTQYF.

V and J are TRBV2 and TRBJ1-2; the match to TRBD1 covers 7 bases. Germline V gene sequence: CDR1 SNHLY, CDR2 FYNNEI. After removal of 4 bases from V and 3 bases from J, the junction contained 14 bases not matched to a gene. The CDR3 runs to 17 residues. CDR3 loop: CASSAVSAWDSHYGYTF. The DNA for the CDR3 is TGTGCCAGCAGTGCAGTTTCCGCTTGGGACAGCCACTATGGCTACACCTTC.